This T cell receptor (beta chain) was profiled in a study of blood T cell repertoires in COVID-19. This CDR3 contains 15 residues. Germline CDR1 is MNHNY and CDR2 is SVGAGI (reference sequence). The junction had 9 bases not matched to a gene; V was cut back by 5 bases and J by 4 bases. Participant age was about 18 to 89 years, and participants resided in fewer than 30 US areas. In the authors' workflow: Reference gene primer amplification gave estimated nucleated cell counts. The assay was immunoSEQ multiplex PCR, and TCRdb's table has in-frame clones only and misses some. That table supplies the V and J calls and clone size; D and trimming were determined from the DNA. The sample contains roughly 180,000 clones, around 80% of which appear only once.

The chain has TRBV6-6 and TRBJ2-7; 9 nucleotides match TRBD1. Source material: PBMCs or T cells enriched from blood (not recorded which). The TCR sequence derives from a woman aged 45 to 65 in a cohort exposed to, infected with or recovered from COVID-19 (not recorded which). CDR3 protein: CASSKPGQGGYEQYF. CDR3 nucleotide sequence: TGTGCCAGCAGTAAACCGGGACAGGGCGGATACGAGCAGTACTTC.